This paragraph covers one T cell receptor (beta chain) sequence. Its target is unknown. These data originate in a study of T-cell memory formation after mild COVID-19. The CDR3 is 15 amino acids. Germline lookup yields CDR1 SGHTA and CDR2 FQGNSA. V was pared by 6 bases and J by 2 bases, with 7 bases of the junction left unmatched. Findings and limits, study-wide: CD4+ contracting clones lay mainly in CM and EM, CD8+ ones in EMRA.

TCRdb re-called the 5' RACE reads with MiXCR, one entry per CDR3 protein. Of some 350,000 distinct CDR3 sequences in the sample, roughly 13% are singletons; the top ten hold about 20%. This TCR was recovered from a man younger than 35 who had mild COVID-19 (a few samples of this study predate the infection). Cell type and time point are not known. The chain has TRBV7-2 and TRBJ1-3, with 7 bases that match TRBD1. Sequencing input: PBMCs or a T cell subset sorted from them (not recorded which). The CDR3 nucleotides read TGTGCCAGCAGAGACTTTACAGGGGCTGGAAACACCATATATTTT. This encodes CASRDFTGAGNTIYF. Together with reference TRBV7-2 and TRBJ1-3, the CDR3 gives the full variable domain: GAGVSQSPSNKVTEKGKDVELRCDPISGHTALYWYRQSLGQGLEFLIYFQGNSAPDKSGLPSDRFSAERTGGSVSTLTIQRTQQEDSAVYLCASRDFTGAGNTIYFGEGSWLTVV.